Described below is a single T cell receptor beta chain sequence and its context. This clonotype came up a few times. Its antigen remains undetermined. It has no much larger one-base neighbor in the sample; base qualities were not kept. Libraries were made using RACE. Sequenced on a NextSeq 500. During library preparation, unique molecular identifiers were attached to individual cDNA molecules so that TCRs could be counted quantitatively and reproducibly. The authors processed their data as follows. The median number of TCRs per sample was approximately 98,000, ranging from about 23,224 to 690,600. V, J and CDR3 annotation of the TCR reads was carried out using the Decombinator software suite. Every sample was subsampled to the same number of TCRs (28,000) for the PS versus PT1 abundance plots. Expanded TCRs were defined as absent before sensitization and observed at least eight times at the 2-week time point. Through fastp at Q25 and MiXCR, TCRdb rebuilt clones from the public reads, retaining in-frame beta chains. Identical CDR3 proteins give one entry, which carries the most common genes and DNA. TCRdb, rather than the study authors, made the V and J calls. The sample records about 45,000 distinct CDR3 sequences, nearly 4.5% of which are singletons. The ten largest clonotypes hold 5.8% of the sample.

The entry originates in a study of human T cells and chemical hapten exposure (TCRdb year 2021). Turning to the overall study: Libraries were pooled for sequencing, and per-sample TCR yields varied mainly because of small differences in library volumes within the pool. In alopecia patients, the study followed how the peripheral blood TCR repertoire changed in vivo over primary and secondary sensitization to diphenylcyclopropenone (DPC), a hapten. For every blood RNA sample, sequencing covered both the TCR alpha and TCR beta chains.

Here V drops 6 bases and J drops 6 bases, and the junction holds 8 bases not matched to any gene. From the cysteine through the phenylalanine, the CDR3 covers 15 amino acids. Just the 45-base CDR3 DNA is kept, in frame starting at base 1. The germline V gene gives CDR1 as SNHLY and CDR2 as FYNNEI. Sample time point, as interpreted from the label and publication: healthy volunteer bleed at 2 weeks. Unfractionated whole blood was collected in Tempus Blood RNA tubes, and total RNA was extracted from that blood. Five or six healthy volunteers served as TCR sequencing controls and were bled at day 0, 2 weeks and 6 weeks. Summary of the overall study and its limitations: After repeated subsampling, changes were observed in the strength of the expansion versus patch-test correlation and in the threshold at which the correlation became significant. DPC sensitization did not change how many TCRs were above 1 in 1000 frequency, and no evidence was found of alterations in global repertoire structure.

The TCR comes from a human donor in good health. Some clones in this sample may be carry-over from other donors' samples. In this chain, TRBV2 is recombined with TRBJ1-5; a stretch of 10 junction bases matches TRBD1. The sequencing input was whole blood. The bases are TGTGCCAGCAGGATTGACAGGGGGCTGCTTCAGCCCCAGCATTTT. Its protein is CASRIDRGLLQPQHF.